This TCR beta chain is drawn from a study of read filtering for tumor transcriptome and immune sequencing. Study observations and caveats: Correlation between methods rose after single-read clonotypes were removed.

Concerning this clonotype: Its specificity is not known. With a much larger clone just one base away, this may be a read error. The CDR3 end shows no conserved phenylalanine or tryptophan, and so a read error is likely.

The CDR3 length is 14 residues. V lost 2 bases to trimming and J lost 7 bases, with 13 bases between them. Per the germline V gene, CDR1 is SGHKS and CDR2 is YYEKEE (reference sequence). From approximately 400 ng of RNA, a library with molecular barcoded alpha/delta and beta/gamma adaptors was made. TCRdb passed the reads through MiXCR, listing each CDR3 protein once. This table has more than 55,000 distinct CDR3 sequences, roughly 19% appearing once. The chain couples TRBV5-5 to TRBJ1-5; TRBD1 might be the D (5 bases). Input material: a population of CD138-negative cells sorted from bone marrow. The source is a donor at least 40 years old with multiple myeloma. The CDR3, as DNA: TGTGCCAGCAGCTTTTTGGGGGATGGACAGCCCCAGCATTCT. Its protein is CASSFLGDGQPQHS.